This T cell receptor (beta chain) was observed in a study of lymphopenia after photon versus proton radiotherapy. Study results and caveats: Oligoclonal CD8+ Temra expansion after nadir drove photon patients' diversity drop. Relative stability marked proton patients; photon patients lost diversity and naive cells.

Some clones are missing from TCRdb's copy, which holds only in-frame ones; the method was immunoSEQ multiplex PCR. Among more than 25,000 clones listed, roughly 90% were seen once. To note about this clone: Antigen unknown.

The CDR3 sequence is 15 residues long. Germline V lookup: CDR1 MNHNS, CDR2 SASEGT. The V segment lost 0 bases and the J segment 3 bases; nucleotides outside the gene matches: 3. This clonotype was sampled from a woman between 45 and 65 years old with pancreatic cancer. The rearrangement joins TRBV6-1 to TRBJ2-7, with 9 positions matching TRBD2. The sample consisted of peripheral blood, taken from a patient treated with photon-based radiotherapy. CDR3 DNA sequence: TGTGCCAGCAGTGAAGCGGTTAGCGGGAGCTACGAGCAGTACTTC. Its translation: CASSEAVSGSYEQYF.